A selection of T cell receptor beta chains follows, all from one sample in a study of shared clonotypes between healthy human individuals. Clones were sequenced by immunoSEQ multiplex PCR, and TCRdb holds only the in-frame ones, with some missing. The sample holds about 1.1 million clones, about 72% seen once. Source material: memory CD4+ T cells from PBMCs. Receptors originate from a man between 18 and 35 years old in good health. Some clones in this sample may be carry-over from other donors' samples. Each CDR3 is given with its conserved first and last residue. The D gene is left open where the match is weak. Only part of the rows carry a size: once, few, many, or a class if the clone is expanded.

TRBV5-1	TRBJ1-4	-	TRBD1	TGCGCCAGCAGCTTGGTGACAGGGGCTGAAAAACTGTTTTTT	CASSLVTGAEKLFF
TRBV9	TRBJ1-5	-	-	TGTGCCAGCAGCGCCGCGGGGGGGGACAATCAGCCCCAGCATTTT	CASSAAGGDNQPQHF
TRBV7-2	TRBJ2-1	-	-	TGTGCCAGCAGCACCCCGGGTTTCAGTCGGGTCAATGAGCAGTTCTTC	CASSTPGFSRVNEQFF
TRBV7-2	TRBJ1-1	-	TRBD1	TGTGCCAGCAGCTTAGGCGGGACAGCCAGACAAGGTTCTGAAGCTTTCTTT	CASSLGGTARQGSEAFF
TRBV9	TRBJ2-7	-	TRBD1	TGTGCCAGCAGCCAAGGACAGGGCGGTGTGTACGAGCAGTACTTC	CASSQGQGGVYEQYF
TRBV6-8	TRBJ2-5	-	TRBD2	TGTGCCAGCAGTTCGAGGACTGGCCCGGGGGGGGAGACCCAGTACTTC	CASSSRTGPGGETQYF
TRBV29-1	TRBJ2-7	few	TRBD1	TGCAGCGTCCTAGGGGGTACAGGGGTTGACGAGCAGTACTTC	CSVLGGTGVDEQYF
TRBV5-4	TRBJ1-1	-	TRBD1	TGTGCCAGCAGTACCCCGTCAGGGGGGTCCACTGAAGCTTTCTTT	CASSTPSGGSTEAFF
TRBV29-1	TRBJ2-3	-	-	TGCAGCGTTGAACCCGCTAGCACAGATACGCAGTATTTT	CSVEPASTDTQYF
TRBV7-9	TRBJ1-4	-	-	TGTGCCAGCAGCCCCACCGGGACAAGCAATGAAAAACTGTTTTTT	CASSPTGTSNEKLFF
TRBV30	TRBJ1-2	-	-	TGTGCCTGGAGGGACGGACACTATGGCTACACCTTC	CAWRDGHYGYTF
TRBV5-4	TRBJ1-6	-	-	TGTGCCAGCAGCCCGGGGAGTAGCTCCTATAATTCACCCCTCCACTTT	CASSPGSSSYNSPLHF
TRBV9	TRBJ2-3	-	TRBD2	TGTGCCAGCAGCTTCCAGCGGGAGGGTGGCGGTACGCAGTATTTT	CASSFQREGGGTQYF
TRBV30	TRBJ1-1	-	-	TGTGCCTGGATATCACGGAGGAACACTGAAGCTTTCTTT	CAWISRRNTEAFF
TRBV7-9	TRBJ2-3	-	-	TGTGCCAGCAGCCTTAGCTCAGATACGCAGTATTTT	CASSLSSDTQYF